This T cell receptor (beta chain) was observed in a study of technical replicates of blood from several donors. The CDR3 sequence is 13 residues long. Trimming removed 2 bases at V and 7 bases at J, with 14 bases between. Germline CDR1 SQVTM, CDR2 ANQGSEA. Produced via immunoSEQ multiplex PCR; TCRdb's table is partial and in-frame only. The table includes tens of thousands of clones, approximately 75% detected once. A few counts support this clone. The source of this sequence is a human donor in good health. Some clones in this sample may be carry-over from other donors' samples. J is TRBJ1-1 and V is TRBV29-1; D is ambiguous. The specimen was PBMCs. This CDR3 reads CSVESSTRGEAFF. For the CDR3, the DNA is TGCAGCGTTGAATCTTCCACACGCGGTGAAGCTTTCTTT.